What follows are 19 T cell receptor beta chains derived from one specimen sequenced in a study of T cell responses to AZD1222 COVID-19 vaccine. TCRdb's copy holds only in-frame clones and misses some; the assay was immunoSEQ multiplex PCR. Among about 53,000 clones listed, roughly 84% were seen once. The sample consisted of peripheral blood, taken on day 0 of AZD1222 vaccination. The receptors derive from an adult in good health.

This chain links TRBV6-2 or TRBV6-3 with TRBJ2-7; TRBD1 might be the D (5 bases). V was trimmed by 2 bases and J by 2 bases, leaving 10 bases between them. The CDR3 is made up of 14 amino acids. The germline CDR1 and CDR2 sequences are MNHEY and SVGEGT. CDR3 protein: CASSYEQVTYEQYF. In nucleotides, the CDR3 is TGTGCCAGCAGTTACGAACAGGTTACCTACGAGCAGTACTTC.

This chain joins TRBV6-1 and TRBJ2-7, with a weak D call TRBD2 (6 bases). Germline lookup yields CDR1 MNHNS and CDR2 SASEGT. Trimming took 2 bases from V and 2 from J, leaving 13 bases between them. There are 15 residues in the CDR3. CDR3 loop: CASSERGRPPYEQYF. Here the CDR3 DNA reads TGTGCCAGCAGTGAACGAGGGAGGCCCCCCTACGAGCAGTACTTC.

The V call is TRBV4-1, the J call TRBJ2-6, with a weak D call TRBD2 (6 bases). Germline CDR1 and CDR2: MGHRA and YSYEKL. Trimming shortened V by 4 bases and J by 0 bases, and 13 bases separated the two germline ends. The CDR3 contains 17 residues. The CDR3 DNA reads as TGCGCCAGCAGCCCGAGCGGGTCCTACTCTGGGGCCAACGTCCTGACTTTC. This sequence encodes CASSPSGSYSGANVLTF.

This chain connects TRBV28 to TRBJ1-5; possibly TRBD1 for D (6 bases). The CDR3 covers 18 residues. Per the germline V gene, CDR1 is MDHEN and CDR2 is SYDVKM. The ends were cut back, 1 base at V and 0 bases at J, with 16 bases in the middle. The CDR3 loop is CASSLYGKAGDSNQPQHF. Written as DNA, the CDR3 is TGTGCCAGCAGTTTATACGGTAAGGCAGGGGATAGCAATCAGCCCCAGCATTTT.

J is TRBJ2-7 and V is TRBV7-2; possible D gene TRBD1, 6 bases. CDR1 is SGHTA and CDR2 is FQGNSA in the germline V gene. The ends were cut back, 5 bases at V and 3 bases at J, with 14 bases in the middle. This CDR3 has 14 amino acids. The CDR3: CASSTPGDNYEQYF. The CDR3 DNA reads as TGTGCCAGCAGCACACCCGGGGACAACTACGAGCAGTACTTC.

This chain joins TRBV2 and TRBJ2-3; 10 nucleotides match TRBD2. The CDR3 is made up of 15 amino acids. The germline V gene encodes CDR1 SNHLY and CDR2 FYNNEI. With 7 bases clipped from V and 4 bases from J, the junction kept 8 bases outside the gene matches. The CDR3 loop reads CASNGRLAGSDTQYF. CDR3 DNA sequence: TGTGCCAGCAATGGCAGACTAGCGGGTTCAGATACGCAGTATTTT. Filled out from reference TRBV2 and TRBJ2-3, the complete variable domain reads EPEVTQTPSHQVTQMGQEVILRCVPISNHLYFYWYRQILGQKVEFLVSFYNNEISEKSEIFDDQFSVERPDGSNFTLKIRSTKLEDSAMYFCASNGRLAGSDTQYFGPGTRLTVL.

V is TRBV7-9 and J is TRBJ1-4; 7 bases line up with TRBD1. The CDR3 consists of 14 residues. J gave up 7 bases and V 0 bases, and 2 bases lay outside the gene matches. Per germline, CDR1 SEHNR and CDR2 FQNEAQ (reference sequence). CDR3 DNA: TGTGCCAGCAGCTTAGCCCAGGGGGGTGAAAAACTGTTTTTT. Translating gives CASSLAQGGEKLFF. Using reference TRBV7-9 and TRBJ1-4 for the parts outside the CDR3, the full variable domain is DTGVSQNPRHKITKRGQNVTFRCDPISEHNRLYWYRQTLGQGPEFLTYFQNEAQLEKSRLLSDRFSAERPKGSFSTLEIQRTEQGDSAMYLCASSLAQGGEKLFFGSGTQLSVL.

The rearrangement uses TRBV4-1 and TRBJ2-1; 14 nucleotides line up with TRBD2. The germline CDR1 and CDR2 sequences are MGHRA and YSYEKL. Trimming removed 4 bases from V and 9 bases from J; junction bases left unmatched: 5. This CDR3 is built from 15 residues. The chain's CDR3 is CASSRGLAGVGEQFF. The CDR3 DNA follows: TGCGCCAGCAGCCGGGGACTAGCGGGAGTAGGTGAGCAGTTCTTC.

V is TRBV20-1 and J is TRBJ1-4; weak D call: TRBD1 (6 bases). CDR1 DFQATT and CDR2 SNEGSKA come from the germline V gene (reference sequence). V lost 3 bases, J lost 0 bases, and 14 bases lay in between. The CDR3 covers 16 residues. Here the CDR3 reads CSASSGAHATNEKLFF. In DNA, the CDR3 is TGCAGTGCTAGTTCGGGGGCCCACGCAACTAATGAAAAACTGTTTTTT.

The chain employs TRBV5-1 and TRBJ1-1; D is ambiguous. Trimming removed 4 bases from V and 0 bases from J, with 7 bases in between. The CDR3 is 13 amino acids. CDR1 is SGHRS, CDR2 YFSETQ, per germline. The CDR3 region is CASSTTVNTEAFF. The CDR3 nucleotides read TGCGCCAGCAGCACGACGGTGAACACTGAAGCTTTCTTT.

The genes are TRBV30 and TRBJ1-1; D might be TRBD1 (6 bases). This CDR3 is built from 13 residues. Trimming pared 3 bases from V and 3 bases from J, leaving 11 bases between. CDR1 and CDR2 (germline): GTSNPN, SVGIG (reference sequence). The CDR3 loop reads CAWSEQGYTEAFF. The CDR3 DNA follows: TGTGCCTGGAGCGAACAGGGATACACTGAAGCTTTCTTT. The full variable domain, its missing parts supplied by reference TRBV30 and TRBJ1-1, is SQTIHQWPATLVQPVGSPLSLECTVEGTSNPNLYWYRQAAGRGLQLLFYSVGIGQISSEVPQNLSASRPQDRQFILSSKKLLLSDSGFYLCAWSEQGYTEAFFGQGTRLTVV.

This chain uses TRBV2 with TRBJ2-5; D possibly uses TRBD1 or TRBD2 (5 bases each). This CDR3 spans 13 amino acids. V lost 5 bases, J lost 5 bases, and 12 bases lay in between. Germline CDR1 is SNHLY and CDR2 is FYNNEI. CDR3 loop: CASSRDLRETQYF. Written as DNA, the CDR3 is TGTGCCAGCAGTAGGGACCTCCGGGAGACCCAGTACTTC.

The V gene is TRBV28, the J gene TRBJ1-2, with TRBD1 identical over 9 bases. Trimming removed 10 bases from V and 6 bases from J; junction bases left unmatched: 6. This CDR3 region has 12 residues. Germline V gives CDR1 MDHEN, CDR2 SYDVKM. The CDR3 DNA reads TGTGCCACCAATACAGGGGGCCATGGCTACACCTTC. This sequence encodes CATNTGGHGYTF.

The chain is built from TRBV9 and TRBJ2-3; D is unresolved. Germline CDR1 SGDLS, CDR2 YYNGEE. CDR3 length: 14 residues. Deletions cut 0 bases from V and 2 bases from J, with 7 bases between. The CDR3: CASSVEVFTDTQYF. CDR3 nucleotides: TGTGCCAGCAGCGTAGAGGTCTTCACAGATACGCAGTATTTT.

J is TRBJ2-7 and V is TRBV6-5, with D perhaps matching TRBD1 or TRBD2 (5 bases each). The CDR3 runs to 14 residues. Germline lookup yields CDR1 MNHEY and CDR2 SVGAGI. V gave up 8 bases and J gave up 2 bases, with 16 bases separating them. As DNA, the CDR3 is TGTGCCAGCCACTCCCGGGACCCACCCTACGAGCAGTACTTC. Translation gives CASHSRDPPYEQYF.

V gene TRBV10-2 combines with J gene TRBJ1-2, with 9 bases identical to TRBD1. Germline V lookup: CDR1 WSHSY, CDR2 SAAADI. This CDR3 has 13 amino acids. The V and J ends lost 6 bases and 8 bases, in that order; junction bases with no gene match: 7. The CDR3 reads CASRADRGEGYTF. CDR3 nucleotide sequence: TGCGCCAGCAGGGCGGACAGGGGCGAAGGCTACACCTTC.

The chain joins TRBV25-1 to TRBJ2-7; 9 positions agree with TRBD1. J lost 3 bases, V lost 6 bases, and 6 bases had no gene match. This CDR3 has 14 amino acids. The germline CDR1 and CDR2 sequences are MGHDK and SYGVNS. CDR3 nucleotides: TGTGCCAGCAGGGAGACAGGGGGAAACTACGAGCAGTACTTC. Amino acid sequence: CASRETGGNYEQYF.

CDR3: CASIGQRTNYGYTF. In DNA form, the CDR3 reads TGTGCCAGCATAGGACAGCGAACTAACTATGGCTACACCTTC. The chain couples TRBV6-5 to TRBJ1-2, with a weak D call TRBD1 (6 bases). The CDR3 sequence is 14 residues long. Trimming pared 7 bases from V and 0 bases from J, leaving 12 bases between. Germline CDR1 is MNHEY and CDR2 is SVGAGI.

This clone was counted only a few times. The CDR3, as DNA: TGTGCCAGTTCCAGGGGGTTTTATATTTCTGGGGCCAACGTCCTGACTTTC. Translation gives CASSRGFYISGANVLTF. The chain is built from TRBV5-6 and TRBJ2-6, with 7 bases fitting TRBD1. The CDR3 spans 17 residues. V gave up 8 bases and J gave up 1 base; unmatched junction bases: 12. CDR1 SGHDT and CDR2 YYEEEE come from the germline V gene.